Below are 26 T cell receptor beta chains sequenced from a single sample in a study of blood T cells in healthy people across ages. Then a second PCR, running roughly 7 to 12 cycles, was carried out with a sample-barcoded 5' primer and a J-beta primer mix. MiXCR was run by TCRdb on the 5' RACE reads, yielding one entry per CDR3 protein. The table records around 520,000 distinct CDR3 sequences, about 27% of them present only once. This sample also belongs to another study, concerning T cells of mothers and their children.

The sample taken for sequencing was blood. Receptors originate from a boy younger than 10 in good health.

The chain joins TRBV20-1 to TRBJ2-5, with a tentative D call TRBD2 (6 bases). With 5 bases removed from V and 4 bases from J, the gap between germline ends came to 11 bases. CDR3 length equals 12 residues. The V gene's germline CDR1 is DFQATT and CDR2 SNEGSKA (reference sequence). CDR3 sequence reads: CSALRGVETQYF. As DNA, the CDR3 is TGCAGTGCTCTGCGGGGCGTAGAGACCCAGTACTTC.

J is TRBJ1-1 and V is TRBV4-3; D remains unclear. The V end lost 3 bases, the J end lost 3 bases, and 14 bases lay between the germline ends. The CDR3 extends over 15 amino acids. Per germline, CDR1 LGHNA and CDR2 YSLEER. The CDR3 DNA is TGCGCCAGCAGCCAGGGTTCGTTGGGGTACACTGAAGCTTTCTTT. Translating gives CASSQGSLGYTEAFF.

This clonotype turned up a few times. The chain's CDR3 is CASTGETGLQETQYF. The CDR3 DNA follows: TGTGCCAGCACGGGCGAGACAGGGCTCCAAGAGACCCAGTACTTC. The chain links TRBV2 to TRBJ2-5; 7 positions agree with TRBD1. CDR3 length: 15 residues. From germline, CDR1 is SNHLY and CDR2 FYNNEI. With 7 bases clipped from V and 1 base from J, the junction kept 9 bases outside the gene matches.

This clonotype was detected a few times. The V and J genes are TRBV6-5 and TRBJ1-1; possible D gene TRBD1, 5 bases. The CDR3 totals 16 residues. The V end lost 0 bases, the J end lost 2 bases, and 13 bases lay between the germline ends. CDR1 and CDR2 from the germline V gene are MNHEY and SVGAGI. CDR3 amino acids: CASSYSSGRVNTEAFF. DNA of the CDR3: TGTGCCAGCAGTTACTCATCAGGGAGGGTTAACACTGAAGCTTTCTTT.

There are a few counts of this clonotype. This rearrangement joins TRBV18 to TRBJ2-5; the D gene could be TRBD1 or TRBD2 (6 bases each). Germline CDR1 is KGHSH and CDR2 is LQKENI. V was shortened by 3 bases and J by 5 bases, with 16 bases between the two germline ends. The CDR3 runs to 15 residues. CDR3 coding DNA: TGTGCCAGCTCACCTACGAGGGGGGTTGTGGAGACCCAGTACTTC. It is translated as CASSPTRGVVETQYF.

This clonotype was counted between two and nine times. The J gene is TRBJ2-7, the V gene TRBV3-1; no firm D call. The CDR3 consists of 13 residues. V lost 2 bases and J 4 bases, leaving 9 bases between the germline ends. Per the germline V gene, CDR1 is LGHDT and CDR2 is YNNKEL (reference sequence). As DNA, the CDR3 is TGTGCCAGCAGCCAATTTTTGGGATACGAGCAGTACTTC. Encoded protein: CASSQFLGYEQYF.

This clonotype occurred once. This CDR3 is CSALRNYGYTF. CDR3 nucleotides: TGCAGTGCCCTGAGGAACTATGGCTACACCTTC. V gene TRBV20-1 combines with J gene TRBJ1-2; D unclear. This CDR3 is built from 11 residues. Germline lookup yields CDR1 DFQATT and CDR2 SNEGSKA (reference sequence). The V and J ends lost 6 bases and 2 bases respectively, with 7 bases between them.

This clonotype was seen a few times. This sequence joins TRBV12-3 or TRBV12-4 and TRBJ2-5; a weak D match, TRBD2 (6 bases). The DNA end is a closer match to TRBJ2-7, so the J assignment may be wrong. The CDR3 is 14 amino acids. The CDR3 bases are TGTGCCAGCAGTTTATTTCGGGGGAGGTACGAGCAGTACTTC. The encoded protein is CASSLFRGRYEQYF.

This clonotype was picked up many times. The CDR3 is CASSLKGDTGYTF. The CDR3 DNA reads as TGTGCCAGCAGCTTAAAGGGGGACACTGGCTACACCTTC. The gene calls are TRBV7-3 and TRBJ1-2, with D perhaps matching TRBD1 (6 bases). Germline V gene sequence: CDR1 SGHTA, CDR2 FQGTGA. The CDR3 loop spans 13 amino acids. V was clipped by 1 base and J by 7 bases, with 10 bases between them.

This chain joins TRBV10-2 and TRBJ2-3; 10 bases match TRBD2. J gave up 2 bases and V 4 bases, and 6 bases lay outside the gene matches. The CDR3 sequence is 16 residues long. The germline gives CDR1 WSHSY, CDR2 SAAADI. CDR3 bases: TGCGCCAGCAGTGTTCTAGCGGGAGTGCACACAGATACGCAGTATTTT. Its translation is CASSVLAGVHTDTQYF.

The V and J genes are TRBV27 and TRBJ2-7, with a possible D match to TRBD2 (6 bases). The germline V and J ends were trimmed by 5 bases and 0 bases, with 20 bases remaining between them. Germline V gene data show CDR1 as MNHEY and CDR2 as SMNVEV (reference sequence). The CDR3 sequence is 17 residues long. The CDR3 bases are TGTGCCAGCAGTCCTCGGGGCGGGACTCTGAGCTCCTACGAGCAGTACTTC. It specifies CASSPRGGTLSSYEQYF.

CDR3 sequence: CASTSSGTWGTEAFF. In DNA, the CDR3 is TGTGCCAGCACTTCGTCCGGGACCTGGGGGACTGAAGCTTTCTTT. The gene calls are TRBV7-2 and TRBJ1-1, with D maybe TRBD1 (5 bases). Germline-derived CDR1 and CDR2 are SGHTA and FQGNSA. This CDR3 comprises 15 residues. Between the trimmed V and J ends, which lost 7 bases and 5 bases, there was a span of 20 bases.

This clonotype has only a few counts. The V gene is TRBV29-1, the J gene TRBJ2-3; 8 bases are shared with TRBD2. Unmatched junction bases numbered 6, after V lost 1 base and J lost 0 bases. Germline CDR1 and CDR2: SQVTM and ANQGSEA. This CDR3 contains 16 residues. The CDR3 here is CSVEGGGGYSTDTQYF. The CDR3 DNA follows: TGCAGCGTTGAAGGTGGCGGGGGGTACAGCACAGATACGCAGTATTTT.

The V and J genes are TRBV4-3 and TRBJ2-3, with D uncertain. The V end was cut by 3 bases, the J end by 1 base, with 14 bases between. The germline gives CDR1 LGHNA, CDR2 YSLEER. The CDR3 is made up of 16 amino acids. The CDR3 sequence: CASSQDAGLGTDTQYF. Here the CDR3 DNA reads TGCGCCAGCAGCCAGGATGCAGGCCTTGGCACAGATACGCAGTATTTT.

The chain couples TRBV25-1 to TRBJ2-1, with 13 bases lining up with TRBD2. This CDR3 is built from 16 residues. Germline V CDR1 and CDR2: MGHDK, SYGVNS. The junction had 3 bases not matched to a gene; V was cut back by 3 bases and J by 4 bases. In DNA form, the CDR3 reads TGTGCCAGCAGTGACCCGGGACTAGCGGGGTACAATGAGCAGTTCTTC. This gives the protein CASSDPGLAGYNEQFF.

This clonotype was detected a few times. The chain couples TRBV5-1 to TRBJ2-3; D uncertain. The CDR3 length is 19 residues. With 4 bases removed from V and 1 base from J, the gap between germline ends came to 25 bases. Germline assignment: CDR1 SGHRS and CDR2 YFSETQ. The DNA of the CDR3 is TGCGCCAGCAGCGTGGTATCCGGGCGCACCCCTGCTCGCACAGATACGCAGTATTTT. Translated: CASSVVSGRTPARTDTQYF.

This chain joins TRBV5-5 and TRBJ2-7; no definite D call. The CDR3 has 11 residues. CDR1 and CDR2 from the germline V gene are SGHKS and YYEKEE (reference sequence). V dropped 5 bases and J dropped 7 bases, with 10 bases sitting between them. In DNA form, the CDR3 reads TGTGCCAGCAGGGGCCCTACAGAGCAGTACTTC. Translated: CASRGPTEQYF.

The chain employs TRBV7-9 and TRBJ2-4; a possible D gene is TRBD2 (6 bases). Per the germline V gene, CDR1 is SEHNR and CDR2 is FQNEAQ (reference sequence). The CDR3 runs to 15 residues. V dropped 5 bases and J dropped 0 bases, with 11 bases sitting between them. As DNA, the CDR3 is TGTGCCAGCAGCACGTTAGCGGTAGCCAAAAACATTCAGTACTTC. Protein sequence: CASSTLAVAKNIQYF.

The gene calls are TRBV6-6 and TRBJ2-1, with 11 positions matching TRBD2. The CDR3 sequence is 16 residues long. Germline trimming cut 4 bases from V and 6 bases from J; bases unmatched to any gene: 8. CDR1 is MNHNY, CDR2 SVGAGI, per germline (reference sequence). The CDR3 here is CASSFSLAGDFNEQFF. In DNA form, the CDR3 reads TGTGCCAGCAGTTTCTCACTAGCGGGGGACTTCAATGAGCAGTTCTTC.

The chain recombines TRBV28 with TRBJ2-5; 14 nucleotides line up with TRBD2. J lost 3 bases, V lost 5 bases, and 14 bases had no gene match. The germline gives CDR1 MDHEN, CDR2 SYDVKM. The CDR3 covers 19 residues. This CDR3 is CASSAWGLAGVGAEETQYF. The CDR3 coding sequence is TGTGCCAGCAGTGCCTGGGGACTAGCGGGAGTCGGGGCGGAAGAGACCCAGTACTTC.

CDR3 sequence reads: CASSARLEGETQYF. CDR3 nucleotide sequence: TGTGCCAGCAGCGCCCGCCTTGAGGGCGAGACCCAGTACTTC. The V gene is TRBV9, the J gene TRBJ2-5, with D tentatively TRBD2 (5 bases). Germline V lookup: CDR1 SGDLS, CDR2 YYNGEE. V lost 3 bases, J lost 5 bases, and 14 bases lay in between. The CDR3 runs 14 residues.

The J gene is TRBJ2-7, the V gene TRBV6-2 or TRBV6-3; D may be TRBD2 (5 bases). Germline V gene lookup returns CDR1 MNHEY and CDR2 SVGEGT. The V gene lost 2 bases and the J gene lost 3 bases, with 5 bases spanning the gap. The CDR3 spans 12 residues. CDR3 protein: CASSYRDYEQYF. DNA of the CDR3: TGTGCCAGCAGTTACCGGGACTACGAGCAGTACTTC.

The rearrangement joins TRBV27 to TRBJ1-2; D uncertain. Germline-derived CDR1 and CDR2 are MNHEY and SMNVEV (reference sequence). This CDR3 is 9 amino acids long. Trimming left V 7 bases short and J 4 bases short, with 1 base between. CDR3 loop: CASIYGYTF. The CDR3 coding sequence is TGTGCCAGCATCTATGGCTACACCTTC.

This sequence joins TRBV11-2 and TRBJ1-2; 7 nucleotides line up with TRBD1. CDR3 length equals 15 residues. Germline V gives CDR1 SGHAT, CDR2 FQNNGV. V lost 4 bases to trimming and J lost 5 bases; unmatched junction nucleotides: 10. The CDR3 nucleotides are TGTGCCAGCAGCTCACCTCGGACAGGTTCTTATGGCTACACCTTC. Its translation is CASSSPRTGSYGYTF.

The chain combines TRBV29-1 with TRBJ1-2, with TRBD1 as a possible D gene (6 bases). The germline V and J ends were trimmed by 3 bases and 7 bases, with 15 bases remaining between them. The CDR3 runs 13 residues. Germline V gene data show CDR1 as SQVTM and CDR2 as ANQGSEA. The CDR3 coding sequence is TGCAGCGTTGAGGTCCGACAGGTCCCTGGCTACACCTTC. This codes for CSVEVRQVPGYTF.

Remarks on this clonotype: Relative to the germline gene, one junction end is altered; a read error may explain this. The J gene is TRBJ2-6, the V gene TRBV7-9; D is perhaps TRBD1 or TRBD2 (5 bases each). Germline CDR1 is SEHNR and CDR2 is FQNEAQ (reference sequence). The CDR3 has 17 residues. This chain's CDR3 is CASSPKGPSSEANVLTF. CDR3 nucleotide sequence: TGTGCCAGCAGCCCGAAGGGACCGAGCTCTGAGGCCAACGTCCTGACTTTC.